These T cell receptor beta chains were read from a single sample in a study of T cells in Graves' hyperthyroidism and ophthalmopathy. Using its own MiXCR run on the multiplex PCR reads, TCRdb lists one record per CDR3 protein. This sample has around 360,000 distinct CDR3 sequences; approximately 14% occur once, and the top ten carry about 20%. Sequencing was done on a sample of blood. These receptors were obtained from a woman aged 55-69 years with Graves' ophthalmopathy. Each CDR3 is given with its conserved first and last residue. D genes are given only for firm matches. The size entry is marked missing in some rows and otherwise reads once, few, many or a size class.

clone_size	v_call	d_call	j_call	cdr3_nt	cdr3_aa
many	TRBV20-1	TRBD1	TRBJ2-3	TGCAGTGCTAGAGATATCGACAGGGCTAGCACAGATACGCAGTATTTT	CSARDIDRASTDTQYF
NA	TRBV28	NA	TRBJ1-2	TGTGCCAGCAGTTTACAGGAATATGGCTACACCTTC	CASSLQEYGYTF
many	TRBV20-1	NA	TRBJ2-1	TGCAGTGCTGGGGCTAGCGCCTACAATGAGCAGTTCTTC	CSAGASAYNEQFF
many	TRBV5-1	NA	TRBJ2-3	TGCGCCAGCGGACTGCCGACGGGGGAGGGCACAGATACGCAGTATTTT	CASGLPTGEGTDTQYF
many	TRBV12-5	NA	TRBJ2-3	TGTGCTAGTGGCCCCTTCGGTGGGGGATGGGATGGCACAGATACGCAGTATTTT	CASGPFGGGWDGTDTQYF
NA	TRBV7-2	TRBD1	TRBJ2-2	TGTGCCAGCCGGGGGACAGGGGCAACCGGGGAGCTGTTTTTT	CASRGTGATGELFF
few	TRBV10-1	TRBD1	TRBJ2-3	TGCGCCAGCAAAGACAGGGTTCGGGATACGCAGTATTTT	CASKDRVRDTQYF
NA	TRBV6-9	NA	TRBJ1-5	TGTGCCAGCAGTTCGCGCGTGGGTCAGCCCCAGCATTTT	CASSSRVGQPQHF
many	TRBV7-6	NA	TRBJ2-2	TGTGCCAGCAGCTTAGGGGGGCCCTCTACCGGGGAGCTGTTTTTT	CASSLGGPSTGELFF
NA	TRBV7-3	NA	TRBJ2-6	TGTGCCGGCAGCTTAGCGAGGAGGGCTGGGGCCAACGTCCTGACTTTC	CAGSLARRAGANVLTF
few	TRBV19	TRBD2	TRBJ2-2	TGTGCCAGTGGACTAGTTAGGCACACCGGGGAGCTGTTTTTT	CASGLVRHTGELFF
many	TRBV20-1	NA	TRBJ2-5	TGCAGTGCTACGGGCAGGCTGGTCCAAGAGACCCAGTACTTC	CSATGRLVQETQYF
many	TRBV7-3	TRBD2	TRBJ2-1	TGTGCCAGCAGCTATAGCGGGAGGAATGAGCAGTTCTTC	CASSYSGRNEQFF
NA	TRBV28	TRBD1	TRBJ1-5	TGTGCCAGCAGTTTACTGGGACAGGGGTACAATCAGCCCCAGCATTTT	CASSLLGQGYNQPQHF
many	TRBV5-1	NA	TRBJ2-1	TGCGCCAGCAGCATAGGGATGAAGGGGGAGCAGTTCTTC	CASSIGMKGEQFF
NA	TRBV7-6	NA	TRBJ2-7	TGTGCCAGCAGCTCAACCGGGAACGGCTCCTACGAGCAGTACTTC	CASSSTGNGSYEQYF
many	TRBV20-1	TRBD2	TRBJ2-2	TGCAGTGCTAGTAGCGGGAGAATTGGCGGGGAGCTGTTTTTT	CSASSGRIGGELFF
NA	TRBV7-3	NA	TRBJ1-2	TGTGCCAGCAGCCCCTCCAGGGTGACACAGAGTGGCTACACCTTC	CASSPSRVTQSGYTF
few	TRBV10-2	TRBD2	TRBJ2-1	TGCGCCAGCAGTACCCCCGTTGGGAGCGGGGGCAATGAGCAGTTCTTC	CASSTPVGSGGNEQFF
many	TRBV30	TRBD2	TRBJ2-7	TGTGCCTGGTCCTTGGGGCGGGAGAAGAGCGAGCAGTACTTC	CAWSLGREKSEQYF
NA	TRBV5-1	NA	TRBJ2-1	TGTGCCAGCAGCGTAACCCTTCCCGGGACACCCAGTGACTCCTACAATGAGCAGTTCTTC	CASSVTLPGTPSDSYNEQFF
many	TRBV5-1	TRBD1	TRBJ2-1	TGCGCCAGTAAGTTCCGGGACAGGGAGGGCAATGAGCAGTTCTTC	CASKFRDREGNEQFF
few	TRBV6-1	TRBD1	TRBJ1-2	TGTGCCAGCAGGATTCACAGGGGCTATGGCTACACCTTC	CASRIHRGYGYTF
few	TRBV7-6	NA	TRBJ1-3	TGTGCCAGCAGCATCGGGGGGAGAATCACTGGAAACACCATATATTTT	CASSIGGRITGNTIYF
few	TRBV9	NA	TRBJ2-6	TGTGCCAGCAGCGCGTCCCGCACCCCTGGGGCCAACGTCCTGACTTTC	CASSASRTPGANVLTF
NA	TRBV9	TRBD2	TRBJ2-3	TGTGCCAGCAGCGCATCTAGCGGGAGAAGCACAGATACGCAGTATTTT	CASSASSGRSTDTQYF
many	TRBV20-1	NA	TRBJ2-1	TGCAGTGCTAGCCCGGGTAATGAGCAGTTCTTC	CSASPGNEQFF
many	TRBV11-2	TRBD1	TRBJ1-1	TGTGCCAGCAGCTTCACAGGGGACACTGAAGCTTTCTTT	CASSFTGDTEAFF
NA	TRBV28	NA	TRBJ1-6	TGTGCCAGCAGTTTCCAACTGAATAATTCACCCCTCCACTTT	CASSFQLNNSPLHF
many	TRBV7-8	TRBD1	TRBJ2-3	TGTGCCAGCAGCTTCGGGACAGGAAGCACAGATACGCAGTATTTT	CASSFGTGSTDTQYF
few	TRBV20-1	NA	TRBJ2-6	TGCAGTGCTAGAGATTATACGGGGCCTGGGGCCAACGTCCTGACTTTC	CSARDYTGPGANVLTF
many	TRBV20-1	TRBD2	TRBJ2-7	TGCAGTGCCCACGGGACTAGCGGGAGCGCATACGAGCAGTACTTC	CSAHGTSGSAYEQYF
NA	TRBV10-2	NA	TRBJ1-2	TGCGCCAGCAGTGAGTCGAATCGTTATGGCTACACCTTC	CASSESNRYGYTF